Listed here are 8 T cell receptor beta chains from one sample, sequenced in a study of blood T cell repertoires in COVID-19. Method: immunoSEQ multiplex PCR; TCRdb's copy keeps in-frame clones and lacks some. Of roughly 300,000 clones listed, around 90% are singletons. Sequencing used PBMCs or T cells enriched from blood (not recorded which). The receptors here all came from a woman in her twenties or thirties who had recovered from COVID-19.

V is TRBV25-1 and J is TRBJ2-5, with a possible D match to TRBD2 (6 bases). The CDR3 length is 18 residues. V lost 7 bases and J lost 0, with 24 bases in between. CDR1 is MGHDK and CDR2 is SYGVNS in the germline V gene. CDR3 coding DNA: TGTGCCAGCACACATGCTGGTAGCGGTTCTAAGTACCAAGAGACCCAGTACTTC. Its translation: CASTHAGSGSKYQETQYF.

The CDR3 DNA sequence: TGTGCCAGCAGTGTGACAGGGGAAAGCCAGCCCCAGCATTTT. It codes for CASSVTGESQPQHF. The chain joins TRBV25-1 to TRBJ1-5, with TRBD1 matching 8 bases. The CDR3 extends over 14 amino acids. Trimming removed 4 bases from V and 7 bases from J; junction bases left unmatched: 6. Germline V gene sequence: CDR1 MGHDK, CDR2 SYGVNS. The entire variable domain, with the rest obtained from reference TRBV25-1 and TRBJ1-5, is as follows: EADIYQTPRYLVIGTGKKITLECSQTMGHDKMYWYQQDPGMELHLIHYSYGVNSTEKGDLSSESTVSRIRTEHFPLTLESARPSHTSQYLCASSVTGESQPQHFGDGTRLSIL.

The chain recombines TRBV28 with TRBJ1-5; D is possibly TRBD1 (6 bases). Germline CDR1 is MDHEN and CDR2 is SYDVKM. The V gene lost 7 bases and the J gene lost 4 bases, with 14 bases spanning the gap. The CDR3 length is 14 residues. CDR3 loop: CASTPDGQNQPQHF. DNA of the CDR3: TGTGCCAGCACCCCGGACGGACAGAATCAGCCCCAGCATTTT. Looking up the rest from reference TRBV28 and TRBJ1-5 gives the full variable domain: DVKVTQSSRYLVKRTGEKVFLECVQDMDHENMFWYRQDPGLGLRLIYFSYDVKMKEKGDIPEGYSVSREKKERFSLILESASTNQTSMYLCASTPDGQNQPQHFGDGTRLSIL.

Remarks on this clone: The identical CDR3 is also encoded by other nucleotide sequences in the sample. V gene TRBV15 combines with J gene TRBJ1-2; 8 nucleotides match TRBD1. Germline CDR1 reads LNHNV; CDR2 reads YYDKDF (reference sequence). The CDR3 spans 15 residues. V trimming: 1 base; J trimming: 4 bases; junction bases outside the gene matches: 5. CDR3 loop: CATSRGQGAGYGYTF. In nucleotides, the CDR3 is TGTGCCACCAGCAGAGGTCAGGGGGCTGGCTATGGCTACACCTTC.

The chain has TRBV30 and TRBJ1-6, with TRBD1 identical over 9 bases. With 0 bases clipped from V and 6 bases from J, the junction kept 12 bases outside the gene matches. In germline, CDR1 is GTSNPN, CDR2 SVGIG (reference sequence). CDR3 length: 18 amino acids. The CDR3 DNA is TGTGCCTGGAGTGTACGGGGTCGAGGACAGGGGATTAATTCACCCCTCCACTTT. Residues: CAWSVRGRGQGINSPLHF.

The CDR3 nucleotides read TGTGCCAGCAGCCGAGATCCGGGACAGGGAACCTACGAGCAGTACTTC. It specifies CASSRDPGQGTYEQYF. The rearrangement links TRBV4-2 to TRBJ2-7; 9 bases map to TRBD1. This CDR3 contains 16 residues. Germline-derived CDR1 and CDR2 are LGHNA and YNFKEQ. The J segment lost 2 bases and the V segment lost 4 bases, leaving 9 bases of the junction unmatched.

The chain joins TRBV14 to TRBJ2-7; a possible D gene is TRBD2 (5 bases). Germline CDR1 SGHDN, CDR2 FVKESK. V was trimmed by 0 bases and J by 4 bases, leaving 10 bases between them. The CDR3 covers 14 residues. The DNA for the CDR3 is TGTGCCAGCAGCCAAGATCCGACTACTTACGAGCAGTACTTC. Translation gives CASSQDPTTYEQYF.

Remarks on this clone: Mismatch with germline at one junction end may stem from a read error. The chain joins TRBV7-7 to TRBJ2-5, with D perhaps matching TRBD1 (5 bases). The V gene's germline CDR1 is SSHAT and CDR2 FNYEAQ (reference sequence). CDR3 length: 15 residues. The CDR3 DNA is TGTGCTAGCAGCCCAAGAGACAGATATTCAGAGACCCAGTACTTC. It encodes CASSPRDRYSETQYF.